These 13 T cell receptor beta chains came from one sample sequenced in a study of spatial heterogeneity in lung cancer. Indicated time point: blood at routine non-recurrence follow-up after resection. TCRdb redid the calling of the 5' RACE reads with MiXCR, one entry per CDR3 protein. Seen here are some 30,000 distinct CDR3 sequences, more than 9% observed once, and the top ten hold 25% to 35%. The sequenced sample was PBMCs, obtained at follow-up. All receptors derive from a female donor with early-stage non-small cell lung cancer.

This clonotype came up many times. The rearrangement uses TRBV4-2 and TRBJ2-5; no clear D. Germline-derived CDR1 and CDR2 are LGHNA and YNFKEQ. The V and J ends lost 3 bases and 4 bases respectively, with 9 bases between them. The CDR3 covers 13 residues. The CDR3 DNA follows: TGTGCCAGCAGCCAGCGACAAGGAGAGACCCAGTACTTC. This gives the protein CASSQRQGETQYF.

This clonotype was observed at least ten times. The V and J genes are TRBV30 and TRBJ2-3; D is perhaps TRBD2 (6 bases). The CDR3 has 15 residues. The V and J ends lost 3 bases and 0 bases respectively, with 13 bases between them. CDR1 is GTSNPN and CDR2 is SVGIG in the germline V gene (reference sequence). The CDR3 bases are TGTGCCTGGAGCGCCGGGGACTCTAGCACAGATACGCAGTATTTT. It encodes CAWSAGDSSTDTQYF. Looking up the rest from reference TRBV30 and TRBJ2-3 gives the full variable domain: SQTIHQWPATLVQPVGSPLSLECTVEGTSNPNLYWYRQAAGRGLQLLFYSVGIGQISSEVPQNLSASRPQDRQFILSSKKLLLSDSGFYLCAWSAGDSSTDTQYFGPGTRLTVL.

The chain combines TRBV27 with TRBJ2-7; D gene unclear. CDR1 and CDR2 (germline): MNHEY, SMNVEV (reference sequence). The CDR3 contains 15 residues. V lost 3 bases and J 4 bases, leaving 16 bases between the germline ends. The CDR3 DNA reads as TGTGCCAGCAGTTTCGGGTCTGGGCCAATATACGAGCAGTACTTC. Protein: CASSFGSGPIYEQYF.

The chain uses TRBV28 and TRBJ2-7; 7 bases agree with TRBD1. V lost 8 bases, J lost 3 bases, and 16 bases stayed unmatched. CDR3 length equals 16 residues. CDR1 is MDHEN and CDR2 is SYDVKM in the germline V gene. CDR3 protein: CASGKGTAPRSYEQYF. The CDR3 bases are TGTGCCAGCGGAAAAGGGACAGCCCCCCGGAGCTACGAGCAGTACTTC.

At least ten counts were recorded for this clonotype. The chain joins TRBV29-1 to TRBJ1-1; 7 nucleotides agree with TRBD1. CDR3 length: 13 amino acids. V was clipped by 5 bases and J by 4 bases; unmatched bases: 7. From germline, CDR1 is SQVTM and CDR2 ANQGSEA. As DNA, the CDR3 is TGCAGCGTTCACGACAGGGTTGGCACTGAAGCTTTCTTT. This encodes CSVHDRVGTEAFF.

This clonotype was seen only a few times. The CDR3 loop reads CASSFGNTGELFF. The CDR3 bases are TGTGCCAGCAGCTTCGGAAACACCGGGGAGCTGTTTTTT. The rearrangement uses TRBV5-4 and TRBJ2-2, with D uncertain. V dropped 2 bases and J dropped 2 bases, with 4 bases sitting between them. CDR3 size: 13 residues. CDR1 SGHNT and CDR2 YYREEE come from the germline V gene (reference sequence). Using reference TRBV5-4 and TRBJ2-2 for the parts outside the CDR3, the full variable domain is ETGVTQSPTHLIKTRGQQVTLRCSSQSGHNTVSWYQQALGQGPQFIFQYYREEENGRGNFPPRFSGLQFPNYSSELNVNALELDDSALYLCASSFGNTGELFFGEGSRLTVL.

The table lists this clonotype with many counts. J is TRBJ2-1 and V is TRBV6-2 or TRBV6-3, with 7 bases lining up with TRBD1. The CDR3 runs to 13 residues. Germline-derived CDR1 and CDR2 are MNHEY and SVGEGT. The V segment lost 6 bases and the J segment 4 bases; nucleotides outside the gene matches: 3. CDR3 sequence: CASSMDRYNEQFF. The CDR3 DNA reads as TGTGCCAGCAGCATGGACAGGTACAATGAGCAGTTCTTC.

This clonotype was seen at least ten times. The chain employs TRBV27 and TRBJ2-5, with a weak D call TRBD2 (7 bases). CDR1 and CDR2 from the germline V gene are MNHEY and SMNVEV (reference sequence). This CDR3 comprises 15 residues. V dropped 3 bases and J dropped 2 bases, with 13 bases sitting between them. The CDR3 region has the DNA TGTGCCAGCAGTTTCCTCGGGGGGCCACAAGAGACCCAGTACTTC. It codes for CASSFLGGPQETQYF.

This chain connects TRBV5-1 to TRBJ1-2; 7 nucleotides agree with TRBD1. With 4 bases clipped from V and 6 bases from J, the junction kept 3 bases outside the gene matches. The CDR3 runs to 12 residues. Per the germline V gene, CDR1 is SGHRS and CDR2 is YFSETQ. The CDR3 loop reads CASSMTGHGYTF. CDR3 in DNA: TGCGCCAGCAGCATGACAGGGCATGGCTACACCTTC.

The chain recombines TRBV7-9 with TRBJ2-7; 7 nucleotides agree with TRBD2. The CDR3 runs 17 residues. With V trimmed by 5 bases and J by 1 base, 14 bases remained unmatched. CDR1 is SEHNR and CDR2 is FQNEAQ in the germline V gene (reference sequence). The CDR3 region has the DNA TGTGCCAGCAGCCACACGGCAGGGACTATGAAGTCCTACGAGCAGTACTTC. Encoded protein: CASSHTAGTMKSYEQYF.

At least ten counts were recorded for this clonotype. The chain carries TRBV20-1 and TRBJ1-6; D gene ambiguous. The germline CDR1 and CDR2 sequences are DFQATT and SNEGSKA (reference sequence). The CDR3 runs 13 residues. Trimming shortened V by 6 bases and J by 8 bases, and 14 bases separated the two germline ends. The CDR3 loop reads CSAARGSDSPLHF. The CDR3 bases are TGCAGTGCCGCCCGGGGTTCGGATTCACCCCTCCACTTT.

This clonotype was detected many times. In nucleotides, the CDR3 is TGTGCCAGCAGGGGACCGGGAAACACTGAAGCTTTCTTT. Its translation is CASRGPGNTEAFF. This chain joins TRBV6-5 and TRBJ1-1, with D perhaps TRBD1 (5 bases). CDR3 length: 13 amino acids. Germline assignment: CDR1 MNHEY and CDR2 SVGAGI. Between the trimmed V and J ends, which lost 6 bases and 2 bases, there was a span of 10 bases.

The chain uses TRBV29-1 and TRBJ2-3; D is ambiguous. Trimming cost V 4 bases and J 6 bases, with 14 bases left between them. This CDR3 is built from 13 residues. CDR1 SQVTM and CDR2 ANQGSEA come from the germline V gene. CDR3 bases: TGCAGCGTTGGATTTCGAATGGCGGATACGCAGTATTTT. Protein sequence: CSVGFRMADTQYF.